Below are 21 T cell receptor beta chains sequenced from a single sample in a study of blood T cell repertoires in COVID-19. TCRdb's table, derived via immunoSEQ multiplex PCR, lists solely in-frame clones and lacks some. The table includes over 85,000 clones, 84% detected once. The sequenced material came from peripheral blood. The receptors were sampled from a man in his forties with active or convalescent COVID-19.

The V and J genes are TRBV18 and TRBJ1-1; 9 bases agree with TRBD1. The V gene's germline CDR1 is KGHSH and CDR2 LQKENI. This CDR3 region has 17 residues. J lost 0 bases, V lost 6 bases, and 11 bases had no gene match. CDR3 coding DNA: TGTGCCAGCTCCCAAAAACGGGACAGGGCTATGAACACTGAAGCTTTCTTT. This codes for CASSQKRDRAMNTEAFF.

The rearrangement joins TRBV6-2 or TRBV6-3 to TRBJ2-4, with 11 bases aligning to TRBD1. Germline CDR1 and CDR2: MNHEY and SVGEGT. Trimming at V came to 5 bases and at J to 1 base, leaving 4 bases not matched to a gene. The CDR3 length is 16 residues. This chain's CDR3 is CASSRTGGLAKNIQYF. CDR3 in DNA: TGTGCCAGCAGTCGGACAGGGGGCTTGGCCAAAAACATTCAGTACTTC.

V is TRBV12-3 or TRBV12-4 and J is TRBJ1-5; D uncertain. The germline V and J ends were trimmed by 2 bases and 1 base, with 3 bases remaining between them. There are 13 residues in the CDR3. CDR3 sequence: CASSLRSNQPQHF. CDR3 sequence (DNA): TGTGCCAGCAGTTTACGGAGCAATCAGCCCCAGCATTTT.

The CDR3 loop is CASSPGQGARNEQFF. As DNA, the CDR3 is TGCGCCAGCAGCCCAGGACAGGGGGCTAGGAATGAGCAGTTCTTC. The chain combines TRBV5-1 with TRBJ2-1, with TRBD1 matching 11 bases. Germline trimming cut 4 bases from V and 7 bases from J; bases unmatched to any gene: 7. Germline CDR1 is SGHRS and CDR2 is YFSETQ. This CDR3 comprises 15 residues.

V usage is TRBV30 and J usage is TRBJ1-3; 10 bases fit TRBD1. The CDR3 consists of 18 residues. Germline-derived CDR1 and CDR2 are GTSNPN and SVGIG (reference sequence). V was clipped by 0 bases and J by 4 bases; unmatched bases: 12. CDR3 loop: CAWSVIYSGQGSGNTIYF. The CDR3 DNA reads as TGTGCCTGGAGTGTAATATATTCGGGACAGGGGTCCGGAAACACCATATATTTT.

V gene TRBV30 combines with J gene TRBJ1-1, with TRBD1 identical over 7 bases. The CDR3 runs 14 residues. Trimming at V came to 2 bases and at J to 5 bases, leaving 8 bases not matched to a gene. Germline lookup yields CDR1 GTSNPN and CDR2 SVGIG (reference sequence). CDR3 sequence reads: CAWSTTTGWTEAFF. In DNA, the CDR3 is TGTGCCTGGAGTACTACGACAGGGTGGACTGAAGCTTTCTTT.

This sequence joins TRBV7-8 and TRBJ2-3; 7 bases fit TRBD2. J gave up 3 bases and V 7 bases, and 10 bases lay outside the gene matches. The CDR3 sequence is 15 residues long. Germline V gene lookup returns CDR1 SGHVS and CDR2 FQNEAQ. CDR3 DNA sequence: TGTGCCAGCACCCCCTTCGGGGGGAAAACAGATACGCAGTATTTT. The encoded protein is CASTPFGGKTDTQYF.

This chain connects TRBV5-5 to TRBJ1-1; 7 bases are shared with TRBD1. The germline V gene encodes CDR1 SGHKS and CDR2 YYEKEE (reference sequence). J was trimmed by 3 bases and V by 3 bases; bases with no gene match: 8. The length of the CDR3 is 15 residues. CDR3 sequence (DNA): TGTGCCAGCAGCTCTCAGGGGGGAATTTACACTGAAGCTTTCTTT. Translating it yields CASSSQGGIYTEAFF.

This clone has a handful of counts. V and J are TRBV28 and TRBJ2-4; D is unclear. The germline gives CDR1 MDHEN, CDR2 SYDVKM. The CDR3 has 13 amino acids. Trimming cost V 6 bases and J 3 bases, with 9 bases left between them. CDR3 region: CASSRDLKNIQYF. CDR3 DNA sequence: TGTGCCAGCAGCCGAGATCTCAAAAACATTCAGTACTTC.

There are many counts of this clone. One end of the junction does not line up with germline, which may come from a read error. This rearrangement joins TRBV7-7 to TRBJ2-7; weak D call: TRBD1 (5 bases). In germline, CDR1 is SSHAT, CDR2 FNYEAQ (reference sequence). The CDR3 is made up of 14 amino acids. The CDR3 region is CASSLSSGSHEQYF. In DNA, the CDR3 is TGTGCTAGCAGCTTATCGTCAGGGTCTCACGAGCAGTACTTC.

V gene TRBV3-1 (or the pseudogene TRBV3-2) combines with J gene TRBJ2-5; 11 bases are shared with TRBD2. Unmatched junction bases numbered 1, after V lost 3 bases and J lost 1 base. Germline CDR1 LGHDT, CDR2 YNNKEL (reference sequence). The CDR3 runs to 15 residues. CDR3 region: CASSHSGGAQETQYF. CDR3 coding DNA: TGTGCCAGCAGCCATAGCGGGGGGGCCCAAGAGACCCAGTACTTC.

The rearrangement links TRBV6-4 to TRBJ2-3; TRBD2 matches 15 bases. The CDR3 consists of 16 residues. V was clipped by 4 bases and J by 6 bases; unmatched bases: 5. Germline CDR1 is MRHNA and CDR2 is SNTAGT. The CDR3 reads CASSAGTSGGQDTQYF. As DNA, the CDR3 is TGTGCCAGCAGTGCGGGGACTAGCGGGGGGCAGGATACGCAGTATTTT.

The chain links TRBV27 to TRBJ2-1; 9 bases are shared with TRBD1. Germline trimming cut 2 bases from V and 4 bases from J; bases unmatched to any gene: 6. Germline V gives CDR1 MNHEY, CDR2 SMNVEV (reference sequence). The CDR3 totals 16 residues. The CDR3 loop is CASSLVGTGPYNEQFF. CDR3 DNA: TGTGCCAGCAGTTTAGTCGGGACAGGGCCATACAATGAGCAGTTCTTC.

This clone appeared once. The chain carries TRBV6-2 or TRBV6-3 and TRBJ2-7, with 8 bases aligning to TRBD1. Germline assignment: CDR1 MNHEY and CDR2 SVGEGT. V was pared by 4 bases and J by 3 bases, with 26 bases of the junction left unmatched. The length of the CDR3 is 21 residues. The CDR3 region is CASSSLSGGQGAASKIYEQYF. The CDR3 coding sequence is TGTGCCAGCAGTTCGTTATCAGGCGGCCAGGGGGCGGCGTCCAAAATCTACGAGCAGTACTTC.

The gene calls are TRBV12-3 or TRBV12-4 and TRBJ1-3; perhaps TRBD1 as D (5 bases). Trimming pared 7 bases from V and 2 bases from J, leaving 9 bases between. The CDR3 loop spans 13 amino acids. The CDR3 here is CASNGGAGNTIYF. CDR3 bases: TGTGCCAGCAATGGAGGGGCTGGAAACACCATATATTTT.

The chain carries TRBV14 and TRBJ1-1; D may be TRBD1 (6 bases). CDR1 is SGHDN, CDR2 FVKESK, per germline. Deletions cut 4 bases from V and 4 bases from J, with 13 bases between. The length of the CDR3 is 14 residues. In DNA form, the CDR3 reads TGTGCCAGCAGCCCTCACGGGGGGCTCACTGAAGCTTTCTTT. Translated: CASSPHGGLTEAFF.

The chain links TRBV20-1 to TRBJ1-4, with D perhaps TRBD1 (5 bases). The CDR3 sequence is 10 residues long. Germline-derived CDR1 and CDR2 are DFQATT and SNEGSKA (reference sequence). V lost 4 bases and J 8 bases, leaving 5 bases between the germline ends. DNA of the CDR3: TGCAGTGCTAAGGGGGAAAAACTGTTTTTT. Its protein is CSAKGEKLFF.

The rearrangement links TRBV9 to TRBJ2-2, with D tentatively TRBD1 (6 bases). Trimming left V 1 base short and J 0 bases short, with 7 bases between. Germline V gene data show CDR1 as SGDLS and CDR2 as YYNGEE. There are 15 residues in the CDR3. The CDR3 region has the DNA TGTGCCAGCAGCGTACAGGGGTCGAACACCGGGGAGCTGTTTTTT. Encoded protein: CASSVQGSNTGELFF. The full variable domain, with the rest looked up from reference TRBV9 and TRBJ2-2, is DSGVTQTPKHLITATGQRVTLRCSPRSGDLSVYWYQQSLDQGLQFLIQYYNGEERAKGNILERFSAQQFPDLHSELNLSSLELGDSALYFCASSVQGSNTGELFFGEGSRLTVL.

The V gene is TRBV7-9, the J gene TRBJ1-4; D possibly corresponds to TRBD1 (5 bases). CDR1 SEHNR and CDR2 FQNEAQ come from the germline V gene (reference sequence). CDR3 length: 12 amino acids. V was trimmed by 11 bases and J by 6 bases, leaving 13 bases between them. The CDR3: CAAGPGDEKLFF. CDR3 DNA sequence: TGTGCCGCGGGGCCAGGAGATGAAAAACTGTTTTTT.

The rearrangement joins TRBV19 to TRBJ1-5; 9 bases match TRBD1. CDR1 is LNHDA, CDR2 SQIVND, per germline (reference sequence). This CDR3 has 16 amino acids. V lost 8 bases to trimming and J lost 3 bases; unmatched junction nucleotides: 11. CDR3 coding DNA: TGTGCCAGTGCCCTAATCGGGACAGGGTCCAATCAGCCCCAGCATTTT. Translating it yields CASALIGTGSNQPQHF.

The rearrangement links TRBV5-1 to TRBJ1-2; D is unresolved. The V end was cut by 4 bases, the J end by 8 bases, with 18 bases between. The CDR3 sequence is 14 residues long. From germline, CDR1 is SGHRS and CDR2 YFSETQ. CDR3 in amino acids: CASSLTENARGYTF. The CDR3 DNA reads as TGCGCCAGCAGCCTAACAGAGAACGCTCGGGGCTACACCTTC.